This T cell receptor beta chain derives from a study of graft-versus-host responses after intestinal transplantation. Study-wide background: Every transplant recipient was induced with anti-thymocyte globulin, then maintained on tacrolimus and steroids for two to three years.

On this clone: Its antigen is not identified.

Trimming pared 0 bases from V and 6 bases from J, leaving 12 bases between. There are 14 residues in the CDR3. Germline V gene data show CDR1 as SGHNT and CDR2 as YYREEE (reference sequence). Here immunoSEQ multiplex PCR was the method, and the copy in TCRdb shows in-frame clones only, minus some. The table includes 85,000 to 100,000 clones, 90% to 95% detected once. This TCR came from a human donor who received an intestinal transplant. Sequencing was performed on unstimulated CD4+ T cells sorted from spleen or lymph node cells, taken before intestinal transplant. The gene calls are TRBV5-4 and TRBJ1-1; D call uncertain. The CDR3 reads CASSLDAGYAEAFF. Here the CDR3 DNA reads TGTGCCAGCAGCTTGGATGCGGGATACGCTGAAGCTTTCTTT.